The T cell receptor (beta chain) described here comes from a study of Ad26.COV2.S vaccination and SARS-CoV-2 variants. Across the study: It was the COV1001 Ad26.COV2.S trial arm that included the donor. Intramuscularly, Ad26.COV2.S was given either once or twice, 56 days apart.

V was pared by 5 bases and J by 7 bases, with 17 bases between. CDR1 is SGHAT and CDR2 is FQNNGV in the germline V gene. The CDR3 contains 15 residues. Noted treatment: approximately 18 received Ad26.COV2.S at low or high dose, single or two shots; 5 received placebo; per-sample allocation not given. After the first vaccine or placebo injection, samples were drawn on day 63. Sequencing used immunoSEQ multiplex PCR; TCRdb keeps in-frame clones, though not all of them. The sample yields 400,000 or so clones, approximately 90% seen once. The chain combines TRBV11-2 with TRBJ1-4; no clear D. This sequence was found in a person between 18 and 65 years old who received the Ad26.COV2.S COVID-19 vaccine or a placebo. The input for sequencing was peripheral blood, taken in a trial of Ad26.COV2.S vaccine versus placebo. CDR3 nucleotides: TGTGCCAGCAGCAGAACCGGGTCCTGGGGTGAAAAACTGTTTTTT. Its translation is CASSRTGSWGEKLFF.